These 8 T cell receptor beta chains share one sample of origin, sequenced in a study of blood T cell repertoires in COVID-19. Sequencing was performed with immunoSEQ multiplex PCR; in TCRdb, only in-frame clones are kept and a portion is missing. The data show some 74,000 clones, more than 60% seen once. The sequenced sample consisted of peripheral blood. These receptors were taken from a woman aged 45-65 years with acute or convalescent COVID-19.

The CDR3 DNA reads as TGCAGCGTTGAATCCGGGACAAGCTATGGCTACACCTTC. Translating it yields CSVESGTSYGYTF. The V and J genes are TRBV29-1 and TRBJ1-2, with D perhaps matching TRBD1 (6 bases). The germline V gene encodes CDR1 SQVTM and CDR2 ANQGSEA. With 2 bases removed from V and 4 bases from J, the gap between germline ends came to 11 bases. The CDR3 contains 13 residues.

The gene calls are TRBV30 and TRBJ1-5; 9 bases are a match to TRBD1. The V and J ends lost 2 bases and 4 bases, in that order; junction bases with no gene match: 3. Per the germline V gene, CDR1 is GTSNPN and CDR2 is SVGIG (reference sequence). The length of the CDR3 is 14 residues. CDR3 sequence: CAWSHGQGNQPQHF. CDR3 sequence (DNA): TGTGCCTGGAGTCATGGACAGGGGAATCAGCCCCAGCATTTT.

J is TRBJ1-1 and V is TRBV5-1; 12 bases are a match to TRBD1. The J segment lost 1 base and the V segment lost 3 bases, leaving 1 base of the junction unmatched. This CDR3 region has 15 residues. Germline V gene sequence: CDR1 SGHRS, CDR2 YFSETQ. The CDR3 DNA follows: TGCGCCAGCAGCTGGGGACAGGGGGCGAACACTGAAGCTTTCTTT. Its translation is CASSWGQGANTEAFF.

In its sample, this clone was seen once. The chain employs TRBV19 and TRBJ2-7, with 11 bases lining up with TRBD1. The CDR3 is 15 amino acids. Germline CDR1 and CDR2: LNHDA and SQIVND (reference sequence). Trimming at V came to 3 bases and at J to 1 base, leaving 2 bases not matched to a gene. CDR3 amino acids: CASSMGTGGSYEQYF. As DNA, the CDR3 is TGTGCCAGTAGTATGGGGACAGGGGGTTCCTACGAGCAGTACTTC.

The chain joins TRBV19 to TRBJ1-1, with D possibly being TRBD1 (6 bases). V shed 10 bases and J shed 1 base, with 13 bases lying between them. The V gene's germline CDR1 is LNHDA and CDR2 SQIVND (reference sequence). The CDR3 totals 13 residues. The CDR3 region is CATRGQRNTEAFF. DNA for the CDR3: TGTGCCACAAGAGGACAGCGGAACACTGAAGCTTTCTTT. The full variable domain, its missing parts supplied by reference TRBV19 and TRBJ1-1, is DGGITQSPKYLFRKEGQNVTLSCEQNLNHDAMYWYRQDPGQGLRLIYYSQIVNDFQKGDIAEGYSVSREKKESFPLTVTSAQKNPTAFYLCATRGQRNTEAFFGQGTRLTVV.

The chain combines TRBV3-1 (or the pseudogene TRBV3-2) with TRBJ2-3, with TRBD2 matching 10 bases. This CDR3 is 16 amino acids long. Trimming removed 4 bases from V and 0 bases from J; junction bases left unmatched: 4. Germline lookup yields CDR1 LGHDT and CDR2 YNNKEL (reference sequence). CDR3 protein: CASSRTSGTSTDTQYF. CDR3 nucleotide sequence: TGTGCCAGCAGCCGGACTAGCGGAACTAGCACAGATACGCAGTATTTT.

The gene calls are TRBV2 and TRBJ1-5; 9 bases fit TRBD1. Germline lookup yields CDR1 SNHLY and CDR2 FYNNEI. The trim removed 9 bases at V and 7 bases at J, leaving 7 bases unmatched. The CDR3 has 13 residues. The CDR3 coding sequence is TGTGCCAGTAAGGACAGGGGAGGCCAGCCCCAGCATTTT. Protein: CASKDRGGQPQHF.

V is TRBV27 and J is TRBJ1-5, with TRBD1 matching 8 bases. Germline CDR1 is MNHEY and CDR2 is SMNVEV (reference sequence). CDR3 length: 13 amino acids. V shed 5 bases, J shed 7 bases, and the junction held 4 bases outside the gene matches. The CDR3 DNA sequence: TGTGCCAGCAGTGTGACAGGGGTCCAGCCCCAGCATTTT. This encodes CASSVTGVQPQHF.